This section outlines one T cell receptor beta chain sequence together with its context. What it binds is not known. This sample was included in a study of CD8 T cells in Susac syndrome. Regarding the study as a whole: It was acknowledged in the study that the number of individuals who were included in its TCR sequencing and HLA analysis was relatively small.

With random hexamers, about 0.5 to 1 ug RNA was reverse transcribed. TCRdb redid the calling of the immunoSEQ multiplex PCR reads with MiXCR, one entry per CDR3 protein. This table holds 130,000 to 150,000 distinct CDR3 sequences, roughly 94% found once. Trimming took 0 bases from V and 11 from J, leaving 16 bases between them. The CDR3 is 14 residues long. CDR1 SGHDN and CDR2 FVKESK come from the germline V gene. TCR beta sequences were obtained from blood CD8+ and CD4+ T cells. Controls matched for sex and age were healthy donors. CD8+ and CD4+ T cells were negatively isolated; TEMRA cells were FACS-enriched.

The rearrangement links TRBV14 to TRBJ1-1; TRBD1 is a possible D gene (6 bases). Material for sequencing was CD4+ T cells from PBMCs. The source is a human donor in good health. The CDR3 loop is CASSQDQRGSGAFF. CDR3 nucleotide sequence: TGTGCCAGCAGCCAAGATCAAAGGGGGTCCGGGGCTTTCTTT.